These 6 T cell receptor beta chains were sequenced from one sample in a study of T-cell memory formation after mild COVID-19. A single record per CDR3 protein comes from TCRdb applying MiXCR to the 5' RACE reads. The data show 350,000 to 450,000 distinct CDR3 sequences, 25% to 30% seen once. Sequenced input: PBMCs or a T cell subset sorted from them (not recorded which). Every receptor here comes from an adult woman who had mild COVID-19 (a few samples of this study predate the infection). Cell type and time point are not known.

The chain links TRBV10-1 to TRBJ2-3; TRBD1 might be the D (5 bases). Trimming removed 6 bases at V and 4 bases at J, with 14 bases between. Germline V gene lookup returns CDR1 WNHNN and CDR2 SYGVQD (reference sequence). The CDR3 length is 14 residues. The CDR3 sequence: CASSAADSSDTQYF. The CDR3 nucleotides are TGCGCCAGCAGCGCCGCCGACAGTTCAGATACGCAGTATTTT.

This clonotype appeared once. The gene calls are TRBV27 and TRBJ1-1; 7 bases line up with TRBD1. The CDR3 contains 13 residues. The ends lost 4 bases at V and 11 bases at J; junction bases unmatched: 10. Germline V gives CDR1 MNHEY, CDR2 SMNVEV (reference sequence). CDR3 nucleotide sequence: TGTGCCAGCAGTTACAACGGCCCCAGGGGGGCTTTCTTT. Translation: CASSYNGPRGAFF.

Remarks on this clonotype: The conserved final phenylalanine or tryptophan is absent from the CDR3, which likely points to a read error. The chain has TRBV29-1 and TRBJ2-7; tentative D call: TRBD2 (5 bases). The CDR3 has 11 residues. V was cut by 4 bases and J by 3 bases, with 7 bases left in between. Germline values: CDR1 SQVTM, CDR2 ANQGSEA. CDR3 region: CSVAAGYEQYS. For the CDR3, the DNA is TGCAGCGTTGCTGCGGGCTACGAGCAGTACTCC.

CDR3 protein: CASSTQRGSSYNEQFF. CDR3 nucleotides: TGTGCCAGCAGCACCCAGCGGGGGAGCTCCTACAATGAGCAGTTCTTC. The rearrangement links TRBV7-3 to TRBJ2-1, with 8 nucleotides matching TRBD2. The CDR3 runs to 16 residues. CDR1 and CDR2 (germline): SGHTA, FQGTGA. Losses at the gene ends were 5 bases for V and 0 bases for J; bases not matched to a gene: 6.

Written as DNA, the CDR3 is TGTGCCAGCAGTGAGGTCAGGGCGGGCACTGAAGCTTTCTTT. It encodes CASSEVRAGTEAFF. This chain uses TRBV2 with TRBJ1-1; tentatively, D is TRBD1 (5 bases). Between the trimmed V and J ends, which lost 3 bases and 4 bases, there was a span of 12 bases. CDR3 length equals 14 residues. Germline assignment: CDR1 SNHLY and CDR2 FYNNEI.

This chain links TRBV19 with TRBJ2-5; 14 bases match TRBD2. Looked up from germline, CDR1 is LNHDA and CDR2 is SQIVND (reference sequence). V was pared by 10 bases and J by 5 bases, with 6 bases of the junction left unmatched. The CDR3 runs 14 residues. CDR3 protein: CATKGLAGVETQYF. The CDR3 nucleotides read TGTGCCACTAAGGGACTAGCGGGAGTTGAGACCCAGTACTTC.